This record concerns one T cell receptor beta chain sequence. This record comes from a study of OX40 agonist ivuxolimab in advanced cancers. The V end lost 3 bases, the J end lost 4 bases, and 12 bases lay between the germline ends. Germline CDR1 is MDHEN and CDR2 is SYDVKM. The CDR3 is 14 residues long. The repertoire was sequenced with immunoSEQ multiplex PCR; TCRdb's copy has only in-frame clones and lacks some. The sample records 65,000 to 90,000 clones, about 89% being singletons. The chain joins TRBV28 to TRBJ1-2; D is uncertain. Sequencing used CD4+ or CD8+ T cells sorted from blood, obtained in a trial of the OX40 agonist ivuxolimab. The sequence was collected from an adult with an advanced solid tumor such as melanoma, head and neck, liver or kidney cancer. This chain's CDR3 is CASSLPGFLYGYTF. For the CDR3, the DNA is TGTGCCAGCAGTTTGCCCGGATTCCTCTATGGCTACACCTTC.